The 5 T cell receptor beta chains presented below share a single source sample, sequenced in a study of OX40 agonist ivuxolimab in advanced cancers. Assay: immunoSEQ multiplex PCR; the TCRdb copy retains only in-frame clones and omits some. The data show about 21,000 clones, about four fifths seen once. This specimen consisted of CD4+ or CD8+ T cells sorted from blood, obtained in a trial of the OX40 agonist ivuxolimab. These receptors were taken from an adult with an advanced solid tumor such as melanoma, head and neck, liver or kidney cancer.

This chain connects TRBV15 to TRBJ2-3, with D hard to call. Germline V gene sequence: CDR1 LNHNV, CDR2 YYDKDF (reference sequence). The CDR3 totals 14 residues. With 5 bases removed from V and 2 bases from J, the gap between germline ends came to 11 bases. The CDR3 here is CATSGWVSTDTQYF. The CDR3 region has the DNA TGTGCCACCAGCGGCTGGGTCTCCACAGATACGCAGTATTTT.

The V and J genes are TRBV14 and TRBJ2-3; 11 bases map to TRBD2. Germline V gives CDR1 SGHDN, CDR2 FVKESK. Germline trimming cut 0 bases from V and 5 bases from J; bases unmatched to any gene: 7. This CDR3 region has 17 residues. CDR3 loop: CASSQELAGGPGDTQYF. The CDR3 DNA reads as TGTGCCAGCAGCCAAGAATTAGCGGGAGGGCCGGGAGATACGCAGTATTTT.

This sequence joins TRBV9 and TRBJ1-2; possibly TRBD1 for D (6 bases). Germline V CDR1 and CDR2: SGDLS, YYNGEE. CDR3 length equals 15 residues. Trimming left V 3 bases short and J 3 bases short, with 15 bases between. This CDR3 reads CASSGYRDTDYGYTF. CDR3 in DNA: TGTGCCAGCAGCGGATACAGGGACACCGACTATGGCTACACCTTC.

This clone was counted once. This sequence joins TRBV2 and TRBJ2-7; no clear D gene. The CDR3 runs 13 residues. In germline, CDR1 is SNHLY, CDR2 FYNNEI. V lost 1 base to trimming and J lost 3 bases, with 7 bases between them. The CDR3 bases are TGTGCCAGCAGTGAAGGGCCCCACTACGAGCAGTACTTC. It is translated as CASSEGPHYEQYF.

The V and J genes are TRBV7-8 and TRBJ2-2, with TRBD2 identical over 10 bases. With V trimmed by 5 bases and J by 2 bases, 5 bases remained unmatched. The CDR3 contains 16 residues. Germline V gene sequence: CDR1 SGHVS, CDR2 FQNEAQ. Written as DNA, the CDR3 is TGTGCCAGCAGCCCCTGGACTAGCGGTAACACCGGGGAGCTGTTTTTT. Its protein is CASSPWTSGNTGELFF. Filled out from reference TRBV7-8 and TRBJ2-2, the complete variable domain reads GAGVSQSPRYKVAKRGQDVALRCDPISGHVSLFWYQQALGQGPEFLTYFQNEAQLDKSGLPSDRFFAERPEGSVSTLKIQRTQQEDSAVYLCASSPWTSGNTGELFFGEGSRLTVL.